The next 4 T cell receptor beta chains were all read from a single sample in a study of control samples from healthy donors and cancer patients. Assay: immunoSEQ multiplex PCR; the TCRdb copy retains only in-frame clones and omits some. The sample lists around 94,000 clones; 70% to 90% were seen once. Sequences were obtained from blood. These receptors were obtained from a woman aged 45-65 years in good health.

V is TRBV6-2 or TRBV6-3 and J is TRBJ2-2; D uncertain. Germline V gene data show CDR1 as MNHEY and CDR2 as SVGEGT. This CDR3 is built from 15 residues. V was trimmed by 2 bases and J by 6 bases, leaving 13 bases between them. Here the CDR3 reads CASSYEWFGAGELFF. The CDR3 DNA reads as TGTGCCAGCAGTTACGAGTGGTTTGGGGCCGGGGAGCTGTTTTTT.

This chain connects TRBV11-2 to TRBJ1-5, with D possibly TRBD1 on 5 matching bases. The CDR3 runs 13 residues. From germline, CDR1 is SGHAT and CDR2 FQNNGV. Trimming stripped 5 bases from V and 7 bases from J, with 12 bases between. The CDR3 sequence is CASSRQGVQPQHF. DNA of the CDR3: TGTGCCAGCAGCCGGCAGGGAGTCCAGCCCCAGCATTTT.

The gene calls are TRBV15 and TRBJ1-6; TRBD1 matches at 7 bases. The CDR3 has 16 residues. V lost 0 bases, J lost 6 bases, and 5 bases stayed unmatched. CDR1 and CDR2 (germline): LNHNV, YYDKDF (reference sequence). The CDR3 loop reads CATSRDDRVGNSPLHF. In DNA form, the CDR3 reads TGTGCCACCAGCAGAGATGACAGGGTCGGTAATTCACCCCTCCACTTT.

The chain carries TRBV4-3 and TRBJ1-6; TRBD1 matches at 11 bases. In germline, CDR1 is LGHNA, CDR2 YSLEER. Trimming removed 4 bases from V and 7 bases from J; junction bases left unmatched: 12. This CDR3 comprises 18 residues. DNA of the CDR3: TGCGCCAGCAGCCGTTCAGGACAGGGGGCCTTTGTAAATTCACCCCTCCACTTT. Encoded protein: CASSRSGQGAFVNSPLHF.